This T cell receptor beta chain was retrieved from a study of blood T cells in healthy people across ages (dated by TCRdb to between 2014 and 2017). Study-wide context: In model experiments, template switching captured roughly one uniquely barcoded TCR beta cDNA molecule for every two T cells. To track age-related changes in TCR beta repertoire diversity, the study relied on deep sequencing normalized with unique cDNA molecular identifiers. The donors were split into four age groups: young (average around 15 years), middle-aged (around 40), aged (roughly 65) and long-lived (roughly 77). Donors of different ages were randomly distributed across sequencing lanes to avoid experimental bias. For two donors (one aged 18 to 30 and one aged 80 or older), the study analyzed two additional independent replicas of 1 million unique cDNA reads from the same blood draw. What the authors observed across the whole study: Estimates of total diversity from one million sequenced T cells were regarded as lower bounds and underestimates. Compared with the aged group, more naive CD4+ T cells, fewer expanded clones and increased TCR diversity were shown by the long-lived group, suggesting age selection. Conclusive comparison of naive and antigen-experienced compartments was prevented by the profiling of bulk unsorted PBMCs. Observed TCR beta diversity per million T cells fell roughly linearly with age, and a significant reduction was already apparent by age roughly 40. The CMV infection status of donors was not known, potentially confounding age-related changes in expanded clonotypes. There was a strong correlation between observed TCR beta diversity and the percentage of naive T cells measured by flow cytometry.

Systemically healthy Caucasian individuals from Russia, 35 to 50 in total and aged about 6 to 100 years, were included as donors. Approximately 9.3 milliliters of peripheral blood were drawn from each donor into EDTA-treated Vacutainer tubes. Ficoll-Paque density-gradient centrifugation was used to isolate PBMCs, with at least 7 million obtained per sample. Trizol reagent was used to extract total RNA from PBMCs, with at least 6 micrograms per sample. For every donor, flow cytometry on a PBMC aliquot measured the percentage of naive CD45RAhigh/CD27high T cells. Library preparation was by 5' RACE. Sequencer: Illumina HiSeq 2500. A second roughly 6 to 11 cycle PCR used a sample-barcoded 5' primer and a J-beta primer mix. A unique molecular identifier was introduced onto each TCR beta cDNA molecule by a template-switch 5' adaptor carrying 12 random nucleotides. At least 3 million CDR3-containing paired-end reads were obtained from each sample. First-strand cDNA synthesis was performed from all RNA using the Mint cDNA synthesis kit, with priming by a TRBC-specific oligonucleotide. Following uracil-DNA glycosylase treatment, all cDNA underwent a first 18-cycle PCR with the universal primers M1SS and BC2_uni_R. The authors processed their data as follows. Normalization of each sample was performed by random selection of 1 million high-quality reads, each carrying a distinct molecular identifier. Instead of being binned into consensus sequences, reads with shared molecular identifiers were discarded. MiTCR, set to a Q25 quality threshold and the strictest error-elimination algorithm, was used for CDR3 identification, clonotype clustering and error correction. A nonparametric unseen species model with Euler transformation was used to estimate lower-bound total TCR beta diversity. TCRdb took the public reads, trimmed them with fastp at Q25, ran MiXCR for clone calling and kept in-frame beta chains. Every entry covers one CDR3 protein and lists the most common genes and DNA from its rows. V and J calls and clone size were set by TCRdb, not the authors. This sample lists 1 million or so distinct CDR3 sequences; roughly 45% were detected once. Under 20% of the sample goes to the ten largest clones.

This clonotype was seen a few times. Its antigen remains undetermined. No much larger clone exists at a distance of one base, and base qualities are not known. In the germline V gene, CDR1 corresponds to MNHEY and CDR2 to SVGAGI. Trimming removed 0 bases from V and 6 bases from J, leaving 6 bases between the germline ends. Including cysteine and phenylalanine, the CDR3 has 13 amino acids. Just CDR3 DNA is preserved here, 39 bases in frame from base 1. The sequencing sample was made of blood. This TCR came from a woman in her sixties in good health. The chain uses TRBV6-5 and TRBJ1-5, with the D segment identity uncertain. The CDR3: CASSYSEGQPQHF. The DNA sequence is TGTGCCAGCAGTTACTCGGAGGGTCAGCCCCAGCATTTT.